Following are 17 T cell receptor beta chains from one sample sequenced in a study of early T cells in non-severe SARS-CoV-2 infection. One entry per CDR3 protein results from TCRdb running MiXCR on the 5' RACE reads. The profile shows 100,000 to 120,000 distinct CDR3 sequences, 12% of them singletons. The sequenced material came from whole blood. The receptors derive from an adult who was a healthcare worker with PCR-confirmed SARS-CoV-2 infection or an uninfected control (not recorded which).

This clonotype was counted ten times or more. V and J are TRBV11-2 and TRBJ2-5; tentative D call: TRBD2 (6 bases). This CDR3 contains 16 residues. With 1 base removed from V and 1 base from J, the gap between germline ends came to 13 bases. The germline V gene has CDR1 SGHAT and CDR2 FQNNGV. CDR3 sequence reads: CASSLVHWGVQETQYF. The CDR3 DNA follows: TGTGCCAGCAGCTTAGTTCATTGGGGGGTCCAAGAGACCCAGTACTTC.

This clonotype was counted between two and nine times. DNA of the CDR3: TGCAGCGTTGAAGGGGTCAGGGGGGACTATGGCTACACCTTC. This gives the protein CSVEGVRGDYGYTF. The rearrangement joins TRBV29-1 to TRBJ1-2, with 7 nucleotides matching TRBD1. V gave up 1 base and J gave up 3 bases; unmatched junction bases: 5. Germline CDR1 and CDR2: SQVTM and ANQGSEA. This CDR3 is 14 amino acids long.

V and J are TRBV20-1 and TRBJ2-3; TRBD2 matches at 11 bases. This CDR3 comprises 14 residues. CDR1 and CDR2 (germline): DFQATT, SNEGSKA (reference sequence). The trim removed 3 bases at V and 2 bases at J, leaving 1 base unmatched. In nucleotides, the CDR3 is TGCAGTGCTAGGACTAGCGGGACCACAGATACGCAGTATTTT. Protein sequence: CSARTSGTTDTQYF.

This clonotype has just a few counts. This chain joins TRBV29-1 and TRBJ2-5; 9 bases fit TRBD1. This CDR3 has 13 residues. Germline CDR1 and CDR2: SQVTM and ANQGSEA. J lost 5 bases, V lost 6 bases, and 7 bases had no gene match. The CDR3 sequence: CSVPWTGVETQYF. DNA of the CDR3: TGCAGCGTCCCCTGGACAGGGGTGGAGACCCAGTACTTC.

The chain recombines TRBV11-2 with TRBJ2-7, with 9 bases that match TRBD2. This CDR3 is built from 15 residues. V trimming: 1 base; J trimming: 3 bases; junction bases outside the gene matches: 4. CDR1 and CDR2 (germline): SGHAT, FQNNGV. The chain's CDR3 is CASSLASGGIYEQYF. The DNA of the CDR3 is TGTGCCAGCAGCTTAGCCAGCGGGGGGATCTACGAGCAGTACTTC.

This clonotype was counted between two and nine times. The chain is built from TRBV18 and TRBJ1-5, with D unclear. Per the germline V gene, CDR1 is KGHSH and CDR2 is LQKENI. There are 13 residues in the CDR3. The V end lost 3 bases, the J end lost 5 bases, and 8 bases lay between the germline ends. CDR3 amino acids: CASSPGPHQPQHF. CDR3 in DNA: TGTGCCAGCTCACCGGGCCCCCATCAGCCCCAGCATTTT.

The V call is TRBV20-1, the J call TRBJ2-7; maybe TRBD2 (5 bases). Germline V lookup: CDR1 DFQATT, CDR2 SNEGSKA (reference sequence). V was clipped by 7 bases and J by 3 bases, with 19 bases between them. The CDR3 runs 14 residues. DNA for the CDR3: TGCAGTGTTAAGAGGAGGAACCTTGGCTACGAGCAGTACTTC. This sequence encodes CSVKRRNLGYEQYF.

This clonotype was counted ten times or more. The rearrangement joins TRBV24-1 to TRBJ2-2; TRBD1 matches 7 bases. Looked up from germline, CDR1 is KGHDR and CDR2 is SFDVKD. The CDR3 is 17 amino acids. The junction had 11 bases not matched to a gene; V was cut back by 5 bases and J by 3 bases. The CDR3 DNA is TGTGCCACCAGTGGGCTACAGGGGACGAGGCACACCGGGGAGCTGTTTTTT. Protein product: CATSGLQGTRHTGELFF.

Details on this clonotype: Just one base apart from a much larger clone, this may be a read error. This sequence joins TRBV28 and TRBJ2-6; D is unresolved. Germline assignment: CDR1 MDHEN and CDR2 SYDVKM. V was pared by 5 bases and J by 3 bases, with 8 bases between. The CDR3 covers 14 residues. CDR3 nucleotides: TGTGCCAGCAGTGCCTTCTTTGGGGCCAACGTCCTGACTTTC. This gives the protein CASSAFFGANVLTF.

The chain joins TRBV7-8 to TRBJ2-1; TRBD2 agrees at 12 bases. Germline trimming cut 1 base from V and 6 bases from J; bases unmatched to any gene: 4. Germline CDR1 SGHVS, CDR2 FQNEAQ. The CDR3 extends over 16 amino acids. Here the CDR3 DNA reads TGTGCCAGCAGCTTAGGACTAGCGGGAGTCTTCAATGAGCAGTTCTTC. Its protein product is CASSLGLAGVFNEQFF.

V usage is TRBV11-2 and J usage is TRBJ1-1; D not certain. CDR1 is SGHAT, CDR2 FQNNGV, per germline. The CDR3 consists of 11 residues. V was cut by 5 bases and J by 3 bases, with 4 bases left in between. CDR3 bases: TGTGCCAGCAGCCCCCACACTGAAGCTTTCTTT. It codes for CASSPHTEAFF.

This clonotype was detected many times. This chain uses TRBV20-1 with TRBJ1-1, with D unresolved. Germline CDR1 and CDR2: DFQATT and SNEGSKA (reference sequence). V lost 0 bases to trimming and J lost 1 base, with 3 bases between them. The CDR3 runs 12 residues. Here the CDR3 DNA reads TGCAGTGCTAGAGACGGGAACACTGAAGCTTTCTTT. Its protein product is CSARDGNTEAFF.

This clonotype was observed many times. The genes are TRBV7-9 and TRBJ2-1; TRBD2 might be the D (5 bases). The CDR3 covers 15 residues. The V gene's germline CDR1 is SEHNR and CDR2 FQNEAQ (reference sequence). With 2 bases removed from V and 8 bases from J, the gap between germline ends came to 16 bases. CDR3 residues: CASSLSGLGSDEQFF. The CDR3 DNA is TGTGCCAGCAGCTTAAGCGGACTTGGCTCTGATGAGCAGTTCTTC.

This clonotype was found many times. V and J are TRBV6-5 and TRBJ2-5; tentatively, D is TRBD1 (7 bases). The CDR3 runs 14 residues. Trimming took 1 base from V and 7 from J, leaving 13 bases between them. Germline V gene data show CDR1 as MNHEY and CDR2 as SVGAGI. CDR3 nucleotide sequence: TGTGCCAGCAGTTACTATAGACAGGGAGGGACCCAGTACTTC. It specifies CASSYYRQGGTQYF.

This chain uses TRBV7-9 with TRBJ2-7; D gene ambiguous. Trimming took 5 bases from V and 2 from J, leaving 16 bases between them. The germline gives CDR1 SEHNR, CDR2 FQNEAQ (reference sequence). This CDR3 has 15 amino acids. The chain's CDR3 is CASSHATGSPYEQYF. CDR3 nucleotide sequence: TGTGCCAGCAGCCATGCAACCGGATCCCCCTACGAGCAGTACTTC.

This clonotype has a handful of counts. The rearrangement uses TRBV5-1 and TRBJ2-1, with 12 bases identical to TRBD1. CDR3 size: 15 residues. From germline, CDR1 is SGHRS and CDR2 YFSETQ. V gave up 3 bases and J gave up 8 bases; unmatched junction bases: 6. The CDR3 DNA follows: TGCGCCAGCAGCTATTCCGGGACAGGGGGCTATGAGCAGTTCTTC. It translates to CASSYSGTGGYEQFF. The full variable domain, with the rest looked up from reference TRBV5-1 and TRBJ2-1, is KAGVTQTPRYLIKTRGQQVTLSCSPISGHRSVSWYQQTPGQGLQFLFEYFSETQRNKGNFPGRFSGRQFSNSRSEMNVSTLELGDSALYLCASSYSGTGGYEQFFGPGTRLTVL.

The chain recombines TRBV7-3 with TRBJ2-6, with D tentatively TRBD1 (6 bases). Trimming removed 1 base at V and 0 bases at J, with 10 bases between. CDR1 and CDR2 (germline): SGHTA, FQGTGA. The CDR3 runs 17 residues. The CDR3 loop reads CASSLKGVYSGANVLTF. In DNA, the CDR3 is TGTGCCAGCAGCTTAAAGGGGGTCTACTCTGGGGCCAACGTCCTGACTTTC.